The 15 T cell receptor beta chains in this list originate from one sample, sequenced in a study of blood T cells in healthy people across ages. Primed by a sample-barcoded 5' primer and a J-beta primer mix, a second PCR proceeded for about 7 to 11 cycles. TCRdb analysed the 5' RACE reads with MiXCR anew, one entry per CDR3 protein. This table has 600,000 to 650,000 distinct CDR3 sequences, around three fifths appearing once. The material sequenced was blood. Source of these receptors: a man in his 60s in good health.

A few counts support this clonotype. The chain links TRBV2 to TRBJ2-7; TRBD1 aligns across 8 bases. The V and J ends lost 3 bases and 7 bases, in that order; junction bases with no gene match: 11. In germline, CDR1 is SNHLY, CDR2 FYNNEI. CDR3 length: 15 amino acids. The CDR3 region has the DNA TGTGCCAGCAGTGACTCTTGGCAGGGGGCCGAAGAGCAGTACTTC. Amino acid sequence: CASSDSWQGAEEQYF.

The CDR3 DNA sequence: TGCAGTGCCCAAGAGGGGGCAGGGGGCGATGAGCAGTTCTTC. It yields the protein CSAQEGAGGDEQFF. This sequence joins TRBV20-1 and TRBJ2-1; 8 positions agree with TRBD1. The germline V gene has CDR1 DFQATT and CDR2 SNEGSKA (reference sequence). After removal of 6 bases from V and 8 bases from J, the junction contained 12 bases not matched to a gene. CDR3 size: 14 residues.

V is TRBV29-1 and J is TRBJ2-1; D not resolved. Trimming left V 2 bases short and J 6 bases short, with 8 bases between. Germline CDR1 and CDR2: SQVTM and ANQGSEA. CDR3 length equals 12 residues. The DNA of the CDR3 is TGCAGCGTTGAATTGTTGGGCAATGAGCAGTTCTTC. This gives the protein CSVELLGNEQFF.

The rearrangement uses TRBV4-1 and TRBJ2-7; D might be TRBD1 or TRBD2, each matching 5 bases. Trimming cost V 0 bases and J 6 bases, with 9 bases left between them. CDR1 and CDR2 (germline): MGHRA, YSYEKL. The CDR3 is 13 residues long. This chain's CDR3 is CASSQDRGVEQYF. In DNA, the CDR3 is TGCGCCAGCAGCCAAGATAGAGGGGTCGAGCAGTACTTC.

This chain uses TRBV2 with TRBJ1-2; D not resolved. The CDR3 totals 10 residues. The germline gives CDR1 SNHLY, CDR2 FYNNEI. The germline V and J ends were trimmed by 5 bases and 7 bases, with 5 bases remaining between them. The CDR3 bases are TGTGCCAGCAGTTCATCTGGCTACACCTTC. Translating it yields CASSSSGYTF.

The chain's CDR3 is CAISEPPLTGVQETQYF. In DNA, the CDR3 is TGTGCCATCAGTGAGCCACCCTTGACAGGGGTGCAAGAGACCCAGTACTTC. V gene TRBV10-3 combines with J gene TRBJ2-5; 8 positions match TRBD1. Looked up from germline, CDR1 is ENHRY and CDR2 is SYGVKD. The J segment lost 2 bases and the V segment lost 2 bases, leaving 10 bases of the junction unmatched. This CDR3 comprises 17 residues.

CDR3 nucleotide sequence: TGTGCCACCAGTGATAACAGGGTAGCGAACACTGAAGCTTTCTTT. This codes for CATSDNRVANTEAFF. The gene calls are TRBV24-1 and TRBJ1-1, with D possibly being TRBD1 (6 bases). The CDR3 runs 15 residues. CDR1 and CDR2 from the germline V gene are KGHDR and SFDVKD. V was clipped by 3 bases and J by 1 base, with 11 bases between them.

V gene TRBV20-1 combines with J gene TRBJ2-4; 15 bases are a match to TRBD2. Germline V gives CDR1 DFQATT, CDR2 SNEGSKA (reference sequence). V lost 7 bases, J lost 13 bases, and 5 bases stayed unmatched. CDR3 length: 12 amino acids. The CDR3 coding sequence is TGCAGTGGCCGGACTAGCGGGGGGGAGCAGTACTTC. Residues: CSGRTSGGEQYF.

V is TRBV5-1 and J is TRBJ2-5, with D possibly being TRBD1 (6 bases). Looked up from germline, CDR1 is SGHRS and CDR2 is YFSETQ. V lost 2 bases to trimming and J lost 7 bases, with 21 bases between them. This CDR3 spans 16 amino acids. The CDR3 bases are TGCGCCAGCAGCTTTGGGGACATCGATTTCCGGAGGACCCAGTACTTC. This codes for CASSFGDIDFRRTQYF.

Remarks on this clonotype: The junction departs from the called germline gene at one end, perhaps through a read error. The chain uses TRBV7-2 and TRBJ2-1, with TRBD2 matching over 9 bases. This CDR3 spans 14 amino acids. CDR1 is SGHTA, CDR2 FQGNSA, per germline. CDR3 nucleotide sequence: TGTGCCATCAGCTTAGATGGCCCTAGCGGGGAGATGTTCTTC. Translated: CAISLDGPSGEMFF.

The rearrangement links TRBV7-9 to TRBJ2-1; 8 bases align to TRBD1. Trimming removed 4 bases from V and 3 bases from J; junction bases left unmatched: 5. The CDR3 is 15 amino acids. Germline V lookup: CDR1 SEHNR, CDR2 FQNEAQ (reference sequence). In DNA, the CDR3 is TGTGCCAGCAGCTCCGGACAGGGCATCTACAATGAGCAGTTCTTC. Encoded protein: CASSSGQGIYNEQFF.

This chain links TRBV5-1 with TRBJ2-2; the D is unclear. With 1 base removed from V and 5 bases from J, the gap between germline ends came to 6 bases. Germline V gene sequence: CDR1 SGHRS, CDR2 YFSETQ. There are 13 residues in the CDR3. CDR3 protein: CASSLTSTGELFF. The CDR3, as DNA: TGCGCCAGCAGCTTGACCTCAACCGGGGAGCTGTTTTTT.

In this sample, this clonotype turned up a few times. The chain is built from TRBV29-1 and TRBJ1-2; 8 nucleotides line up with TRBD1. This CDR3 contains 11 residues. The V gene's germline CDR1 is SQVTM and CDR2 ANQGSEA. Germline trimming cut 7 bases from V and 6 bases from J; bases unmatched to any gene: 4. CDR3 residues: CSAGQGHGYTF. In DNA form, the CDR3 reads TGCAGCGCAGGACAGGGCCATGGCTACACCTTC. Together with reference TRBV29-1 and TRBJ1-2, the CDR3 gives the full variable domain: SAVISQKPSRDICQRGTSLTIQCQVDSQVTMMFWYRQQPGQSLTLIATANQGSEATYESGFVIDKFPISRPNLTFSTLTVSNMSPEDSSIYLCSAGQGHGYTFGSGTRLTVV.

This clonotype is a singleton in its sample. The junction differs from germline at one of its ends, possibly a read error. The chain recombines TRBV20-1 with TRBJ1-2; a weak D match, TRBD1 (5 bases). Germline V gene sequence: CDR1 DFQATT, CDR2 SNEGSKA (reference sequence). The CDR3 sequence is 14 residues long. This CDR3 reads CGATIAGTKRGYTF. CDR3 coding DNA: TGCGGTGCTACCATCGCCGGGACTAAGAGGGGCTACACCTTC.

V is TRBV7-9 and J is TRBJ2-7; no definite D call. The end of the DNA is better explained by TRBJ2-5, so the J call may be wrong. The germline V gene encodes CDR1 SEHNR and CDR2 FQNEAQ (reference sequence). CDR3 length: 14 residues. CDR3 amino acids: CASSLDATQETQYF. The CDR3 DNA sequence: TGTGCCAGCAGCTTAGACGCAACGCAAGAGACCCAGTACTTC.